This T cell receptor beta chain was sequenced during a study of blood T cells in healthy people across ages. General study findings and limits: The long-lived group displayed more naive CD4+ cells, plus higher diversity, than the aged donors did.

In regard to this clonotype: As yet, its antigen is unknown.

The CDR3 loop spans 11 amino acids. Germline assignment: CDR1 KGHSH and CDR2 LQKENI. V gave up 6 bases and J gave up 6 bases, with 8 bases separating them. Together with a sample-barcoded 5' primer, a J-beta primer mix was included in a second PCR lasting about 6 to 11 cycles. TCRdb itself ran the 5' RACE reads through MiXCR, one entry per CDR3 protein. The repertoire holds around 520,000 distinct CDR3 sequences, about 26% seen once, with approximately 3.5% in the top ten. Another study also made use of these data, one on T cells of mothers and their children.

The sample taken for sequencing was blood. The clonotype comes from a boy aged 2 to 10 in good health. This chain uses TRBV18 with TRBJ1-1, with TRBD1 as a possible D gene (5 bases). CDR3 DNA: TGTGCCAGCTCCTGGGGGGCTGAAGCTTTCTTT. This gives the protein CASSWGAEAFF.